A selection of T cell receptor beta chains follows, all from one sample in a study of blood T cells in healthy people across ages. Using its own MiXCR run on the 5' RACE reads, TCRdb lists one record per CDR3 protein. The repertoire consists of fewer than 950,000 distinct CDR3 sequences, with about 55% occurring once and the leading ten covering about 42%. Input material: blood. Receptors were obtained from a man of 80 years or more in good health. CDR3s include the opening cysteine and the closing phenylalanine or tryptophan. A D gene is named only where the DNA matches it firmly. Rows may omit the clone size; those that give it use once, few, many or a size class.

NA	TRBJ1-5	TRBV6-6	NA	CASSPVGMGNQPQHF	TGTGCCAGCAGCCCGGTAGGGATGGGCAATCAGCCCCAGCATTTT
NA	TRBJ2-7	TRBV24-1	NA	CATSDPGRGKPYEQYF	TGTGCCACCAGTGACCCGGGACGGGGAAAGCCCTACGAGCAGTACTTC
few	TRBJ2-3	TRBV9	TRBD2	CASSVQAGGADTQYF	TGTGCCAGCAGCGTTCAAGCGGGAGGCGCAGATACGCAGTATTTT
NA	TRBJ2-1	TRBV20-1	NA	CSARGGAGTSYNEQFF	TGCAGTGCTAGAGGAGGGGCGGGGACCTCCTACAATGAGCAGTTCTTC
NA	TRBJ1-5	TRBV6-5	NA	CASKKTGQPQHF	TGTGCCAGCAAAAAGACGGGCCAGCCCCAGCATTTT
NA	TRBJ2-5	TRBV11-2	TRBD2	CASSPIAGRETQYF	TGTGCCAGCAGCCCTATAGCGGGAAGGGAGACCCAGTACTTC
NA	TRBJ2-1	TRBV11-2	NA	CASSRAEGATQILDEQFF	TGTGCCAGCAGCCGAGCGGAGGGGGCCACACAGATTTTGGATGAGCAGTTCTTC
NA	TRBJ2-5	TRBV5-1	NA	CASSRIPGGAATQYF	TGCGCCAGCAGCCGAATTCCAGGGGGGGCAGCGACCCAGTACTTC
NA	TRBJ2-3	TRBV25-1	TRBD1	CASSEGQGWHRDAYF	TGTGCCAGCAGTGAGGGACAGGGGTGGCACAGAGACGCGTATTTT
few	TRBJ2-1	TRBV3-1	TRBD2	CASSHQSQRGSSYNEQFF	TGTGCCAGCAGCCACCAAAGCCAGCGGGGGAGCTCCTACAATGAGCAGTTCTTC
NA	TRBJ2-7	TRBV5-1	NA	CASSLTTVVGEQYF	TGCGCCAGCAGCTTGACGACTGTCGTCGGCGAGCAGTACTTC
NA	TRBJ1-2	TRBV20-1	NA	CSAGRDGSNYGYTF	TGCAGTGCCGGAAGGGACGGCAGTAACTATGGCTACACCTTC
NA	TRBJ2-1	TRBV6-4	NA	CASSDSNTYNEQFF	TGTGCCAGCAGTGACTCTAACACCTACAATGAGCAGTTCTTC
few	TRBJ1-5	TRBV27	NA	CASSTGVGNQPQHF	TGTGCCAGCAGTACTGGAGTGGGCAATCAGCCCCAGCATTTT
NA	TRBJ1-5	TRBV27	NA	CASSTSGDNQPQHF	TGTGCCAGCAGTACTTCAGGTGACAATCAGCCCCAGCATTTT
few	TRBJ1-6	TRBV7-6	NA	CASSLRADNSPLHF	TGTGCCAGCAGCTTACGAGCGGATAATTCACCCCTCCACTTT
NA	TRBJ2-7	TRBV7-2	NA	CASSLRARGQYEQYF	TGTGCCAGCAGCTTAAGGGCGAGGGGCCAGTACGAGCAGTACTTC
NA	TRBJ2-1	TRBV10-1	NA	CASSAFRDNSYNEQFF	TGCGCCAGCAGCGCATTCCGGGACAACTCCTACAATGAGCAGTTCTTC
few	TRBJ2-1	TRBV12-3/TRBV12-4	TRBD2	CASSLIGTSGANEQFF	TGTGCCAGCAGTTTAATCGGGACTAGCGGGGCTAATGAGCAGTTCTTC
once	TRBJ2-1	TRBV7-9	TRBD2	CASSSTSGRRGEQFF	TGTGCCAGCAGCTCGACTAGCGGGCGGCGAGGGGAGCAGTTCTTC
NA	TRBJ2-4	TRBV10-1	NA	CASSESPTLAKNIQYF	TGCGCCAGCAGTGAGTCTCCTACCTTAGCCAAAAACATTCAGTACTTC
few	TRBJ2-7	TRBV20-1	TRBD2	CSARMSLAVSYEQYF	TGCAGTGCTAGAATGTCGCTAGCGGTCTCCTACGAGCAGTACTTC
few	TRBJ2-3	TRBV27	NA	CASSQGFADTQYF	TGTGCCAGCAGTCAGGGTTTTGCAGATACGCAGTATTTT
NA	TRBJ2-7	TRBV12-3/TRBV12-4	NA	CASREASMTHNEQYF	TGTGCCAGCAGGGAAGCTAGTATGACACACAATGAGCAGTACTTC
NA	TRBJ2-1	TRBV7-2	TRBD2	CASSTLAGGCNEQFF	TGTGCCAGCAGTACACTAGCGGGAGGGTGCAATGAGCAGTTCTTC
NA	TRBJ2-7	TRBV6-1	TRBD2	CASTTRLADNPGDEQYF	TGTGCCAGCACCACCCGACTAGCGGACAACCCGGGGGATGAGCAGTACTTC
NA	TRBJ2-2	TRBV7-2	TRBD1	CASRIVGGLGTGELFF	TGTGCCAGCAGAATAGTAGGGGGCCTGGGCACCGGGGAGCTGTTTTTT
few	TRBJ1-2	TRBV29-1	NA	CSAGRASGYTF	TGCAGCGCCGGACGGGCCAGTGGCTACACCTTC
NA	TRBJ2-2	TRBV5-6	TRBD1	CASSLEGGQGAAGELFF	TGTGCCAGCAGCTTGGAGGGGGGACAGGGAGCCGCCGGGGAGCTGTTTTTT
few	TRBJ2-7	TRBV24-1	TRBD2	CATSDLTSGRDEQYF	TGTGCCACCAGTGATTTGACTAGCGGGAGGGACGAGCAGTACTTC
NA	TRBJ2-7	TRBV7-3	NA	CASSSGKNNEQYF	TGTGCCAGCAGCTCCGGGAAAAACAATGAGCAGTACTTC
many	TRBJ2-5	TRBV24-1	TRBD1	CATSDSRTGRPETQYF	TGTGCCACCAGTGATTCAAGGACAGGGCGCCCAGAGACCCAGTACTTC
NA	TRBJ1-2	TRBV11-2	NA	CASSLSEGSGYTF	TGTGCCAGCAGCTTAAGTGAGGGGAGTGGCTACACCTTC
NA	TRBJ1-5	TRBV4-2	TRBD1	CASSQGAGTGAEQPQHF	TGTGCCAGCAGCCAAGGGGCCGGGACAGGGGCGGAGCAGCCCCAGCATTTT
once	TRBJ1-1	TRBV24-1	NA	CATSAAGGLNTEAFF	TGTGCCACCAGTGCCGCCGGGGGATTGAACACTGAAGCTTTCTTT
NA	TRBJ1-2	TRBV3-1	NA	CASSQLEAGKYGYTF	TGTGCCAGCAGCCAACTTGAGGCGGGGAAATATGGCTACACCTTC
NA	TRBJ1-2	TRBV12-3/TRBV12-4	TRBD1	CASSRGQAGYTF	TGTGCCAGCAGTCGCGGACAGGCTGGCTACACCTTC
NA	TRBJ1-1	TRBV20-1	NA	CSARAPRLNTEAFF	TGCAGTGCTAGAGCCCCGCGTCTCAACACTGAAGCTTTCTTT
NA	TRBJ2-1	TRBV27	TRBD2	CASKASGRNEQFF	TGTGCCAGCAAGGCTAGCGGGAGAAATGAGCAGTTCTTC
few	TRBJ2-5	TRBV13	TRBD2	CASSLIAGETQYF	TGTGCCAGCAGCTTGATAGCGGGTGAGACCCAGTACTTC
few	TRBJ2-3	TRBV6-1	NA	CASSETHRYAYF	TGTGCCAGCAGTGAAACCCACAGATACGCGTATTTT